Presented here are 21 T cell receptor beta chains from one specimen sequenced in a study of beta chain features in type 1 diabetes. No antigen has been identified for these receptors. Expressed TCRB transcripts were sequenced because the entire RNA isolate underwent reverse transcription. Method: immunoSEQ multiplex PCR; TCRdb's copy keeps in-frame clones and lacks some. The sample lists 630,000 or so clones, around 15% occurring once. Whole-study results and caveats: Researchers report that Type 1 diabetes patients had moderately but significantly shorter TCRB CDR3s across all four CD4+ subsets.

Sequenced: naive CD4+ T cells from blood. These receptors all stem from a man younger than 35 with type 1 diabetes.

This clone was observed a handful of times. The rearrangement links TRBV5-1 to TRBJ2-2, with D perhaps TRBD1 or TRBD2 (6 bases each). The CDR3 spans 16 residues. CDR1 and CDR2 from the germline V gene are SGHRS and YFSETQ. Trimming took 4 bases from V and 1 from J, leaving 14 bases between them. The chain's CDR3 is CASSPGGTMNTGELFF. The CDR3 nucleotides are TGCGCCAGCAGCCCCGGCGGGACAATGAACACCGGGGAGCTGTTTTTT.

The CDR3 DNA follows: TGTGCCTGGAGTGGAGCGGGGAGGTGGACTGAAGCTTTCTTT. Translated, it gives CAWSGAGRWTEAFF. The chain joins TRBV30 to TRBJ1-1; D not certain. The CDR3 is made up of 14 amino acids. Germline V gene data show CDR1 as GTSNPN and CDR2 as SVGIG (reference sequence). Trimming took off 1 base at V and 5 bases at J, with 14 bases between the two ends.

The count of this clone is one. This chain connects TRBV6-5 to TRBJ2-1; D is uncertain. From germline, CDR1 is MNHEY and CDR2 SVGAGI. Between the trimmed V and J ends, which lost 2 bases and 9 bases, there was a span of 17 bases. The CDR3 is made up of 15 amino acids. CDR3 sequence reads: CASSYGWEGISEQFF. For the CDR3, the DNA is TGTGCCAGCAGTTACGGGTGGGAAGGGATAAGTGAGCAGTTCTTC.

The chain joins TRBV6-1 to TRBJ2-5; D unclear. This CDR3 is 12 amino acids long. The V end lost 4 bases, the J end lost 4 bases, and 7 bases lay between the germline ends. Per germline, CDR1 MNHNS and CDR2 SASEGT. In nucleotides, the CDR3 is TGTGCCAGCAGTGGATTTCGAGAGACCCAGTACTTC. Translating it yields CASSGFRETQYF.

In its sample, this clone was seen a few times. The genes are TRBV7-2 and TRBJ2-3; D is uncertain. The CDR3 contains 14 residues. Trimming took 5 bases from V and 0 from J, leaving 9 bases between them. Germline lookup yields CDR1 SGHTA and CDR2 FQGNSA. The CDR3 spells CASSPRRSTDTQYF. The CDR3 nucleotides are TGTGCCAGCAGCCCTAGACGGAGCACAGATACGCAGTATTTT.

Only a few counts were recorded for this clone. The chain has TRBV9 and TRBJ2-2; weak D call: TRBD1 (5 bases). CDR1 SGDLS and CDR2 YYNGEE come from the germline V gene. The germline V and J ends were trimmed by 0 bases and 1 base, with 13 bases remaining between them. The CDR3 loop spans 17 amino acids. The CDR3 DNA reads TGTGCCAGCAGCGTAGCTACAGGAGCAGAGAACACCGGGGAGCTGTTTTTT. Translation gives CASSVATGAENTGELFF. The complete variable domain, with remaining parts taken from reference TRBV9 and TRBJ2-2, reads DSGVTQTPKHLITATGQRVTLRCSPRSGDLSVYWYQQSLDQGLQFLIQYYNGEERAKGNILERFSAQQFPDLHSELNLSSLELGDSALYFCASSVATGAENTGELFFGEGSRLTVL.

The gene calls are TRBV10-1 and TRBJ1-1, with D possibly being TRBD1 (5 bases). The CDR3 runs to 14 residues. Deletions cut 2 bases from V and 1 base from J, with 8 bases between. Germline CDR1 and CDR2: WNHNN and SYGVQD (reference sequence). This CDR3 reads CASSERQGNTEAFF. The CDR3 coding sequence is TGCGCCAGCAGTGAGCGGCAGGGGAACACTGAAGCTTTCTTT.

This clone has a handful of counts. V is TRBV19 and J is TRBJ2-4; possible D gene TRBD2, 5 bases. There are 17 residues in the CDR3. CDR1 and CDR2 from the germline V gene are LNHDA and SQIVND (reference sequence). V dropped 5 bases and J dropped 0 bases, with 17 bases sitting between them. The CDR3 is CASSPRRQMIAKNIQYF. CDR3 in DNA: TGTGCCAGTAGTCCCCGGAGGCAGATGATAGCCAAAAACATTCAGTACTTC.

This clone was recorded a few times. The chain combines TRBV10-3 with TRBJ1-1; D remains ambiguous. Trimming removed 11 bases at V and 1 base at J, with 8 bases between. The CDR3 consists of 11 residues. The V gene's germline CDR1 is ENHRY and CDR2 SYGVKD. DNA for the CDR3: TGTGCCGTGTCAGGGAACACTGAAGCTTTCTTT. This codes for CAVSGNTEAFF.

This clone came up a few times. The V gene is TRBV7-2, the J gene TRBJ1-5, with 7 positions matching TRBD1. This CDR3 comprises 14 residues. From germline, CDR1 is SGHTA and CDR2 FQGNSA. V dropped 5 bases and J dropped 4; count of bases not matched to a gene: 5. The CDR3: CASSQQGRNQPQHF. CDR3 nucleotide sequence: TGTGCCAGCAGCCAACAGGGGCGGAATCAGCCCCAGCATTTT.

Only a few counts were recorded for this clone. The chain links TRBV2 to TRBJ1-1; no firm D call. Trimming shortened V by 2 bases and J by 8 bases, and 9 bases separated the two germline ends. Germline-derived CDR1 and CDR2 are SNHLY and FYNNEI. The CDR3 loop spans 12 amino acids. CDR3 nucleotide sequence: TGTGCCAGCAGTGAATGGGGAGTAGAAGCTTTCTTT. Residues: CASSEWGVEAFF.

The J gene is TRBJ1-1, the V gene TRBV5-1; the D gene is possibly TRBD1 (6 bases). V dropped 3 bases and J dropped 2 bases, with 11 bases sitting between them. Germline V gene data show CDR1 as SGHRS and CDR2 as YFSETQ. The CDR3 totals 14 residues. CDR3 DNA: TGCGCCAGCAGCTCGCACAGGGTAAACACTGAAGCTTTCTTT. Amino acid sequence: CASSSHRVNTEAFF.

The chain links TRBV28 to TRBJ1-5; 7 bases agree with TRBD1. CDR1 and CDR2 (germline): MDHEN, SYDVKM. This CDR3 is 14 amino acids long. V shed 5 bases, J shed 9 bases, and the junction held 10 bases outside the gene matches. The CDR3 spells CASSPQTGLRPQHF. DNA for the CDR3: TGTGCCAGCAGTCCCCAGACAGGGTTAAGGCCCCAGCATTTT.

This chain connects TRBV30 to TRBJ1-1, with D hard to call. Per germline, CDR1 GTSNPN and CDR2 SVGIG (reference sequence). The CDR3 extends over 13 amino acids. Trimming cost V 0 bases and J 4 bases, with 9 bases left between them. CDR3 protein: CAWSVRAGTEAFF. CDR3 sequence (DNA): TGTGCCTGGAGTGTAAGGGCAGGCACTGAAGCTTTCTTT.

This clone was counted only a few times. The chain uses TRBV5-1 and TRBJ2-1; TRBD1 might be the D (6 bases). Germline CDR1 SGHRS, CDR2 YFSETQ. V shed 0 bases and J shed 8 bases, with 18 bases lying between them. This CDR3 is built from 16 residues. The CDR3 DNA is TGCGCCAGCAGCTTGGGGGCAGTCTCTTCAGGGGATGAGCAGTTCTTC. As protein: CASSLGAVSSGDEQFF.

This clone was picked up a small number of times. The V gene is TRBV5-1, the J gene TRBJ2-7; possible D gene TRBD1, 6 bases. This CDR3 spans 14 amino acids. V lost 4 bases, J lost 0 bases, and 11 bases lay in between. Germline lookup yields CDR1 SGHRS and CDR2 YFSETQ. DNA of the CDR3: TGCGCCAGCAGCCGACAGGAAGCCTCCTACGAGCAGTACTTC. It codes for CASSRQEASYEQYF.

There are a few counts of this clone. The rearrangement links TRBV19 to TRBJ2-1, with 12 nucleotides matching TRBD2. The trim removed 10 bases at V and 6 bases at J, leaving 7 bases unmatched. The CDR3 is 14 residues long. Germline V lookup: CDR1 LNHDA, CDR2 SQIVND (reference sequence). In DNA form, the CDR3 reads TGTGCCACTTCGACTAGCGGGGGACGCAATGAGCAGTTCTTC. Its protein product is CATSTSGGRNEQFF.

This clone was counted only a few times. V is TRBV4-2 and J is TRBJ1-5, with D possibly matching TRBD1 (6 bases). The germline V and J ends were trimmed by 0 bases and 7 bases, with 13 bases remaining between them. CDR3 size: 15 residues. CDR1 and CDR2 (germline): LGHNA, YNFKEQ. This chain's CDR3 is CASSQDGRGAQPQHF. CDR3 DNA sequence: TGTGCCAGCAGCCAAGATGGCAGGGGAGCCCAGCCCCAGCATTTT.

The chain is built from TRBV6-5 and TRBJ1-1; D unresolved. CDR3 size: 14 residues. Germline V lookup: CDR1 MNHEY, CDR2 SVGAGI. Trimming removed 4 bases from V and 4 bases from J, with 13 bases in between. CDR3 region: CASSSTARGTEAFF. Written as DNA, the CDR3 is TGTGCCAGCAGTTCCACAGCCCGCGGCACTGAAGCTTTCTTT.

The rearrangement joins TRBV7-6 to TRBJ2-2; 7 bases agree with TRBD1. The CDR3 spans 14 residues. V lost 6 bases and J lost 7; bases outside the gene matches: 8. Germline V gene sequence: CDR1 SGHVS, CDR2 FNYEAQ. This CDR3 reads CASRYTGVSGELFF. The CDR3 DNA reads as TGTGCCAGCAGATACACAGGGGTTAGCGGGGAGCTGTTTTTT.

This clone was picked up a small number of times. The chain combines TRBV28 with TRBJ2-1, with a tentative D call TRBD2 (5 bases). V was cut by 2 bases and J by 0 bases, with 11 bases left in between. The CDR3 consists of 16 residues. Germline lookup yields CDR1 MDHEN and CDR2 SYDVKM. This CDR3 reads CASSLSGLSSYNEQFF. The CDR3 DNA is TGTGCCAGCAGTTTAAGCGGCCTCAGCTCCTACAATGAGCAGTTCTTC.